The 21 T cell receptor beta chains in this list originate from one sample, sequenced in a study of cytomegalovirus exposure and HLA in healthy donors. Clones were sequenced by immunoSEQ multiplex PCR, and TCRdb holds only the in-frame ones, with some missing. Of roughly 200,000 clones detected, about 81% appear once; the ten largest clones hold roughly 1.2%. The sample consisted of PBMCs. All receptors derive from a woman aged 30 to 39 in good health and CMV-seronegative.

The rearrangement joins TRBV11-2 to TRBJ1-2, with D unresolved. The germline V gene encodes CDR1 SGHAT and CDR2 FQNNGV. This CDR3 comprises 15 residues. The germline V and J ends were trimmed by 5 bases and 8 bases, with 21 bases remaining between them. This CDR3 is CASSEPTTLRGGYTF. Here the CDR3 DNA reads TGTGCCAGCAGCGAGCCGACGACTCTGCGAGGGGGCTACACCTTC. Variable domain in full (rest from reference TRBV11-2 and TRBJ1-2): EAGVAQSPRYKIIEKRQSVAFWCNPISGHATLYWYQQILGQGPKLLIQFQNNGVVDDSQLPKDRFSAERLKGVDSTLKIQPAKLEDSAVYLCASSEPTTLRGGYTFGSGTRLTVV.

The chain has TRBV9 and TRBJ2-7; D may be TRBD2 (6 bases). The CDR3 consists of 15 residues. V dropped 0 bases and J dropped 7 bases, with 17 bases sitting between them. Germline CDR1 is SGDLS and CDR2 is YYNGEE. The CDR3 sequence is CASSVGSGTGLEQYF. CDR3 nucleotides: TGTGCCAGCAGCGTAGGATCCGGGACTGGTTTAGAGCAGTACTTC.

This clone is a singleton in its sample. The gene calls are TRBV7-9 and TRBJ2-3, with 7 bases that match TRBD2. Germline V lookup: CDR1 SEHNR, CDR2 FQNEAQ (reference sequence). CDR3 length: 15 residues. The V gene end was trimmed by 5 bases and the J gene end by 0 bases; junction bases not matched to a gene: 5. The CDR3 sequence is CASSQPSGSTDTQYF. CDR3 in DNA: TGTGCCAGCAGCCAACCTAGCGGAAGCACAGATACGCAGTATTTT.

This clone appeared once. The chain carries TRBV18 and TRBJ1-1; TRBD1 matches at 8 bases. Germline CDR1 KGHSH, CDR2 LQKENI. This CDR3 is 13 amino acids long. V lost 5 bases to trimming and J lost 7 bases; unmatched junction nucleotides: 6. The CDR3 protein is CASSGTGNSEAFF. DNA of the CDR3: TGTGCCAGCTCAGGGACAGGTAATAGTGAAGCTTTCTTT.

This chain connects TRBV25-1 to TRBJ2-5; 10 bases align to TRBD1. The J segment lost 4 bases and the V segment lost 6 bases, leaving 8 bases of the junction unmatched. The CDR3 loop spans 15 amino acids. The germline V gene has CDR1 MGHDK and CDR2 SYGVNS. The CDR3 DNA reads TGTGCCAGCAGCCCCGGGACAGGGGTGAGAGAGACCCAGTACTTC. Translating it yields CASSPGTGVRETQYF.

Note on this clone: This sample also contains other DNA sequences that code for the same CDR3. The CDR3 loop is CASSPGTGAYEQYF. The CDR3 nucleotides are TGTGCCAGCTCACCGGGGACAGGGGCTTACGAGCAGTACTTC. The rearrangement joins TRBV18 to TRBJ2-7; 10 bases are shared with TRBD1. The germline V gene has CDR1 KGHSH and CDR2 LQKENI. The junction had 3 bases not matched to a gene; V was cut back by 3 bases and J by 4 bases. The CDR3 totals 14 residues.

The CDR3 bases are TGTGCCAGCAATCTAGGAGTTGGAGTTCGAGGCTACACCTTC. Its translation: CASNLGVGVRGYTF. The chain couples TRBV28 to TRBJ1-2, with no clear D. The CDR3 contains 14 residues. Trimming pared 7 bases from V and 8 bases from J, leaving 20 bases between. Germline CDR1 is MDHEN and CDR2 is SYDVKM.

The chain has TRBV6-5 and TRBJ1-1; D gene ambiguous. The ends were cut back, 2 bases at V and 1 base at J, with 11 bases in the middle. The length of the CDR3 is 15 residues. Germline V gene data show CDR1 as MNHEY and CDR2 as SVGAGI. CDR3 nucleotide sequence: TGTGCCAGCAGTTACGCAGTTCCGCAGAACACTGAAGCTTTCTTT. Amino acid sequence: CASSYAVPQNTEAFF.

This chain connects TRBV6-5 to TRBJ2-5, with a possible D match to TRBD1 (6 bases). The CDR3 sequence is 13 residues long. Germline loops: CDR1 MNHEY, CDR2 SVGAGI. V dropped 2 bases and J dropped 5 bases, with 9 bases sitting between them. The CDR3 bases are TGTGCCAGCAGTTACGGACAGAGGGAGACCCAGTACTTC. Translated: CASSYGQRETQYF.

The chain joins TRBV19 to TRBJ2-3; 11 bases match TRBD2. V shed 4 bases, J shed 7 bases, and the junction held 16 bases outside the gene matches. Germline CDR1 LNHDA, CDR2 SQIVND (reference sequence). CDR3 length: 18 residues. The CDR3 region is CASSTGGTSGTYGYTQYF. In DNA, the CDR3 is TGTGCCAGTAGTACGGGGGGGACTAGCGGAACATATGGGTATACGCAGTATTTT.

The chain uses TRBV7-8 and TRBJ1-2; 9 nucleotides align to TRBD1. V lost 5 bases, J lost 4 bases, and 5 bases stayed unmatched. Germline V CDR1 and CDR2: SGHVS, FQNEAQ. This CDR3 spans 14 amino acids. The CDR3 nucleotides read TGTGCCAGCAGCATCGGACAGGGGTCCTATGGCTACACCTTC. It encodes CASSIGQGSYGYTF.

This sequence joins TRBV14 and TRBJ2-7, with D perhaps matching TRBD1 (5 bases). Germline V CDR1 and CDR2: SGHDN, FVKESK. Trimming removed 4 bases from V and 4 bases from J, with 5 bases in between. This CDR3 comprises 11 residues. CDR3 in amino acids: CASSRTYEQYF. The CDR3 bases are TGTGCCAGCAGCCGGACATACGAGCAGTACTTC.

The CDR3 DNA reads as TGTGCCAGCAGAAGAGGGCAGAACAATCAGCCCCAGCATTTT. It codes for CASRRGQNNQPQHF. The chain links TRBV28 to TRBJ1-5; the D is unclear. Trimming removed 6 bases from V and 3 bases from J, with 12 bases in between. CDR3 length: 14 residues. CDR1 is MDHEN, CDR2 SYDVKM, per germline.

This clone was seen only once. The chain has TRBV5-4 and TRBJ2-1; D gene unclear. Germline CDR1 is SGHNT and CDR2 is YYREEE (reference sequence). Trimming took 2 bases from V and 1 from J, leaving 10 bases between them. The CDR3 is 15 residues long. The CDR3 sequence: CASSFVGGSYNEQFF. Written as DNA, the CDR3 is TGTGCCAGCAGCTTTGTTGGCGGTTCCTACAATGAGCAGTTCTTC.

V usage is TRBV5-1 and J usage is TRBJ2-7; TRBD1 might be the D (6 bases). V was pared by 0 bases and J by 0 bases, with 13 bases between. CDR1 SGHRS and CDR2 YFSETQ come from the germline V gene. CDR3 length equals 16 residues. CDR3 nucleotides: TGCGCCAGCAGCTTGGCCGGCCAGGGGAGCTCCTACGAGCAGTACTTC. Protein sequence: CASSLAGQGSSYEQYF.

The gene calls are TRBV20-1 and TRBJ2-5; no definite D call. CDR3 length: 11 amino acids. The V end was cut by 6 bases, the J end by 5 bases, with 10 bases between. Germline loops: CDR1 DFQATT, CDR2 SNEGSKA (reference sequence). Here the CDR3 reads CSADPGETQYF. CDR3 in DNA: TGCAGTGCAGACCCCGGGGAGACCCAGTACTTC.

The chain recombines TRBV9 with TRBJ1-3, with a tentative D call TRBD1 (6 bases). Germline V CDR1 and CDR2: SGDLS, YYNGEE. The CDR3 sequence is 17 residues long. Trimming left V 2 bases short and J 0 bases short, with 15 bases between. CDR3 in DNA: TGTGCCAGCAGCGTGCATTCCACGACAGGCTCTGGAAACACCATATATTTT. This encodes CASSVHSTTGSGNTIYF.

The chain couples TRBV10-3 to TRBJ1-1; possibly TRBD1 for D (6 bases). V was pared by 6 bases and J by 1 base, with 18 bases between. Looked up from germline, CDR1 is ENHRY and CDR2 is SYGVKD. This CDR3 contains 16 residues. The chain's CDR3 is CAIRQGADLWNTEAFF. The CDR3 DNA is TGTGCCATCAGACAGGGTGCGGATTTGTGGAACACTGAAGCTTTCTTT.

V and J are TRBV7-2 and TRBJ2-3, with a tentative D call TRBD1 (5 bases). Between the trimmed V and J ends, which lost 1 base and 4 bases, there was a span of 12 bases. This CDR3 contains 15 residues. CDR1 and CDR2 (germline): SGHTA, FQGNSA. CDR3 amino acids: CASSLGGRAADTQYF. As DNA, the CDR3 is TGTGCCAGCAGCTTAGGAGGCAGGGCGGCAGATACGCAGTATTTT.

The chain links TRBV28 to TRBJ1-2; 7 nucleotides align to TRBD1. CDR1 is MDHEN, CDR2 SYDVKM, per germline. CDR3 size: 12 residues. Germline trimming cut 8 bases from V and 2 bases from J; bases unmatched to any gene: 2. The CDR3 nucleotides read TGTGCCAGCTCCAGGGGGAACTATGGCTACACCTTC. Translation: CASSRGNYGYTF.

The V and J genes are TRBV5-1 and TRBJ2-7; 10 nucleotides line up with TRBD2. V lost 3 bases, J lost 4 bases, and 16 bases stayed unmatched. The CDR3 spans 18 residues. Per germline, CDR1 SGHRS and CDR2 YFSETQ. CDR3 region: CASSSAGGAGGLLYEQYF. DNA of the CDR3: TGCGCCAGCAGCTCCGCCGGAGGAGCGGGAGGGCTACTTTACGAGCAGTACTTC.